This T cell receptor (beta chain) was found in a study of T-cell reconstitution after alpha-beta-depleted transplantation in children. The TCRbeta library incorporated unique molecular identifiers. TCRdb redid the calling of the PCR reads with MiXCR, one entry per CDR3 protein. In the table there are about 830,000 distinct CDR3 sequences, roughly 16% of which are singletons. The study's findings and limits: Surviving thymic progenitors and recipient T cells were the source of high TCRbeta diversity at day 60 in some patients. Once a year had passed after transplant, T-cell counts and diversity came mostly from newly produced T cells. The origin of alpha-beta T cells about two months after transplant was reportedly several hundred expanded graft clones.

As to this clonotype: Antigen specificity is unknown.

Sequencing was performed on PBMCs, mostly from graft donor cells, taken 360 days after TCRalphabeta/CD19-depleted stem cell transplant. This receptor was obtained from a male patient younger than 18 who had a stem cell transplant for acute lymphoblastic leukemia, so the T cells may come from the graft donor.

The CDR3 DNA follows: TGTGCCAGCAGTTTCGAGGACTTCCCGCAATTGGATGAGCAGTTCTTC. This gives the protein CASSFEDFPQLDEQFF. The genes are TRBV12-3 or TRBV12-4 and TRBJ2-1, with D tentatively TRBD2 (5 bases). V shed 3 bases and J shed 8 bases, with 20 bases lying between them. The CDR3 is made up of 16 amino acids.